Below are 32 T cell receptor beta chains sequenced from a single sample in a study of siplizumab effects on memory and regulatory T cells. Sequenced by immunoSEQ multiplex PCR; TCRdb stores in-frame clones only, minus some. The sample has approximately 98,000 clones, 85% to 95% seen once. The sample taken for sequencing was non-Treg CD4+ T cells sorted from blood. The receptors were gathered from a human donor in good health.

V and J are TRBV7-9 and TRBJ2-7, with D perhaps TRBD1 (5 bases). The germline gives CDR1 SEHNR, CDR2 FQNEAQ (reference sequence). This CDR3 has 13 residues. Trimming shortened V by 2 bases and J by 6 bases, and 11 bases separated the two germline ends. CDR3 sequence: CASSLTGPSEQYF. The CDR3 region has the DNA TGTGCCAGCAGCTTAACAGGCCCCTCCGAGCAGTACTTC.

The chain couples TRBV28 to TRBJ1-1; the match to TRBD1 covers 11 bases. CDR3 length equals 16 residues. The germline gives CDR1 MDHEN, CDR2 SYDVKM. With V trimmed by 6 bases and J by 5 bases, 11 bases remained unmatched. The CDR3 sequence is CASSSPPGTGGTEAFF. As DNA, the CDR3 is TGTGCCAGCAGCTCCCCCCCCGGGACAGGGGGTACTGAAGCTTTCTTT.

This rearrangement joins TRBV19 to TRBJ1-5, with D maybe TRBD1 (6 bases). V shed 5 bases and J shed 2 bases, with 10 bases lying between them. CDR1 and CDR2 from the germline V gene are LNHDA and SQIVND (reference sequence). The CDR3 spans 14 residues. The chain's CDR3 is CASSPGGGNQPQHF. The CDR3 DNA reads as TGTGCCAGTAGTCCGGGGGGCGGCAATCAGCCCCAGCATTTT. Together with reference TRBV19 and TRBJ1-5, the CDR3 gives the full variable domain: DGGITQSPKYLFRKEGQNVTLSCEQNLNHDAMYWYRQDPGQGLRLIYYSQIVNDFQKGDIAEGYSVSREKKESFPLTVTSAQKNPTAFYLCASSPGGGNQPQHFGDGTRLSIL.

The chain joins TRBV15 to TRBJ2-5, with a possible D match to TRBD2 (5 bases). Near its end, the DNA agrees better with TRBJ2-7, so the J call may be wrong. CDR3 size: 14 residues. Germline assignment: CDR1 LNHNV and CDR2 YYDKDF (reference sequence). In DNA, the CDR3 is TGTGCCACCAGCAGGCTACGGGGCTCCTACGAGCAGTACTTC. Encoded protein: CATSRLRGSYEQYF.

The chain joins TRBV11-1 to TRBJ2-1, with 10 bases aligning to TRBD1. The trim removed 6 bases at V and 8 bases at J, leaving 16 bases unmatched. Germline V gene sequence: CDR1 SGHAT, CDR2 FQDESV (reference sequence). The length of the CDR3 is 17 residues. The CDR3: CASRRQGALRGPHEQFF. In DNA form, the CDR3 reads TGTGCCAGCAGACGACAGGGGGCCCTGAGGGGCCCTCATGAGCAGTTCTTC.

The V gene is TRBV7-9, the J gene TRBJ1-5; no reliable D call. Trimming took off 1 base at V and 4 bases at J, with 8 bases between the two ends. CDR1 is SEHNR and CDR2 is FQNEAQ in the germline V gene (reference sequence). The length of the CDR3 is 14 residues. The CDR3 DNA reads TGTGCCAGCAGCTTAGGATCTTTAAATCAGCCCCAGCATTTT. It specifies CASSLGSLNQPQHF.

The chain couples TRBV5-1 to TRBJ1-1; D not resolved. The germline V and J ends were trimmed by 4 bases and 6 bases, with 13 bases remaining between them. Germline loops: CDR1 SGHRS, CDR2 YFSETQ. CDR3 length: 13 residues. The CDR3 DNA is TGCGCCAGCAGCCCCGCGACTGGGGCTGAAGCTTTCTTT. Residues: CASSPATGAEAFF. Looking up the rest from reference TRBV5-1 and TRBJ1-1 gives the full variable domain: KAGVTQTPRYLIKTRGQQVTLSCSPISGHRSVSWYQQTPGQGLQFLFEYFSETQRNKGNFPGRFSGRQFSNSRSEMNVSTLELGDSALYLCASSPATGAEAFFGQGTRLTVV.

The chain joins TRBV7-2 to TRBJ1-1; 9 nucleotides agree with TRBD1. Trimming cost V 5 bases and J 8 bases; bases outside gene matches: 9. The germline CDR1 and CDR2 sequences are SGHTA and FQGNSA. The CDR3 length is 14 residues. The CDR3 coding sequence is TGTGCCAGCAGCCCGCAACAGGGGGCTAAAGAAGCTTTCTTT. Translation gives CASSPQQGAKEAFF.

The rearrangement uses TRBV19 and TRBJ1-1, with D possibly TRBD1 on 6 matching bases. This CDR3 contains 17 residues. V dropped 11 bases and J dropped 4 bases, with 29 bases sitting between them. CDR1 and CDR2 from the germline V gene are LNHDA and SQIVND (reference sequence). The CDR3, as DNA: TGTGCCCAAGGGGGGGGGCTGTCTGCGTTGAACAGCACTGAAGCTTTCTTT. It codes for CAQGGGLSALNSTEAFF.

The chain has TRBV30 and TRBJ1-5; D is unresolved. Germline CDR1 is GTSNPN and CDR2 is SVGIG (reference sequence). The V end lost 1 base, the J end lost 7 bases, and 8 bases lay between the germline ends. CDR3 length: 12 amino acids. The CDR3 DNA follows: TGTGCCTGGAGTGGTATTCGCCAGCCCCAGCATTTT. It is translated as CAWSGIRQPQHF.

In DNA form, the CDR3 reads TGCGCCAGCAGCTTGGGCCAGGAACAAGAGACCCAGTACTTC. Residues: CASSLGQEQETQYF. J is TRBJ2-5 and V is TRBV5-1; D gene unclear. V lost 0 bases and J 2 bases, leaving 8 bases between the germline ends. This CDR3 spans 14 amino acids. Germline values: CDR1 SGHRS, CDR2 YFSETQ.

V usage is TRBV7-8 and J usage is TRBJ1-1; D gene unclear. This CDR3 has 13 amino acids. With 3 bases removed from V and 1 base from J, the gap between germline ends came to 6 bases. CDR1 and CDR2 from the germline V gene are SGHVS and FQNEAQ. This CDR3 is CASSLIRNTEAFF. The DNA of the CDR3 is TGTGCCAGCAGCTTGATTAGGAACACTGAAGCTTTCTTT.

The J gene is TRBJ2-7, the V gene TRBV6-1; D uncertain. The CDR3 has 15 residues. Looked up from germline, CDR1 is MNHNS and CDR2 is SASEGT. The ends were cut back, 0 bases at V and 3 bases at J, with 12 bases in the middle. The CDR3 protein is CASSEAASQIYEQYF. In DNA form, the CDR3 reads TGTGCCAGCAGTGAAGCGGCCTCGCAGATCTACGAGCAGTACTTC.

CDR3 sequence (DNA): TGTGCCAGCAGGCCCGACAGGGGCGTAACTCAGCCCCAGCATTTT. It translates to CASRPDRGVTQPQHF. This chain uses TRBV28 with TRBJ1-5; the match to TRBD1 covers 8 bases. Germline V gene data show CDR1 as MDHEN and CDR2 as SYDVKM. With V trimmed by 6 bases and J by 6 bases, 10 bases remained unmatched. The CDR3 covers 15 residues. Variable domain in full (rest from reference TRBV28 and TRBJ1-5): DVKVTQSSRYLVKRTGEKVFLECVQDMDHENMFWYRQDPGLGLRLIYFSYDVKMKEKGDIPEGYSVSREKKERFSLILESASTNQTSMYLCASRPDRGVTQPQHFGDGTRLSIL.

The chain carries TRBV28 and TRBJ2-6; 7 nucleotides agree with TRBD1. The CDR3 has 16 amino acids. Losses at the gene ends were 7 bases for V and 2 bases for J; bases not matched to a gene: 8. The germline CDR1 and CDR2 sequences are MDHEN and SYDVKM. The CDR3 is CASNADRLTGANVLTF. DNA of the CDR3: TGTGCCAGCAATGCGGACAGGCTTACTGGGGCCAACGTCCTGACTTTC.

The CDR3 coding sequence is TGCGCCAGCAGTGGGACTAGCGGGATCTACAATGAGCAGTTCTTC. Its translation is CASSGTSGIYNEQFF. V is TRBV5-1 and J is TRBJ2-1, with 13 bases lining up with TRBD2. Losses at the gene ends were 5 bases for V and 3 bases for J; bases not matched to a gene: 2. The CDR3 length is 15 residues. CDR1 and CDR2 from the germline V gene are SGHRS and YFSETQ.

This clone was seen once. This chain connects TRBV19 to TRBJ1-1; D gene unclear. Trimming cost V 4 bases and J 6 bases, with 15 bases left between them. CDR3 length: 14 residues. The V gene's germline CDR1 is LNHDA and CDR2 SQIVND (reference sequence). CDR3 nucleotides: TGTGCCAGTAGTACCAATTCACGTAGCGCTGAAGCTTTCTTT. It yields the protein CASSTNSRSAEAFF.

CDR3 region: CASSGPAGFYEQYF. CDR3 nucleotide sequence: TGTGCCAGTAGTGGCCCCGCGGGGTTCTACGAGCAGTACTTC. The rearrangement links TRBV19 to TRBJ2-5; D may be TRBD2 (6 bases). The DNA matches TRBJ2-7 better at its end, which makes the J call doubtful. From germline, CDR1 is LNHDA and CDR2 SQIVND (reference sequence). The CDR3 is 14 amino acids.

This clone was detected once. The V and J genes are TRBV6-6 and TRBJ2-7, with D perhaps matching TRBD1 (6 bases). Trimming took off 5 bases at V and 4 bases at J, with 6 bases between the two ends. This CDR3 is 11 amino acids long. Per germline, CDR1 MNHNY and CDR2 SVGAGI (reference sequence). The CDR3 DNA reads as TGTGCCAGCAGTGGACAGTACGAGCAGTACTTC. Translation gives CASSGQYEQYF.

This chain uses TRBV5-5 with TRBJ2-3; 10 bases are a match to TRBD2. J gave up 0 bases and V 0 bases, and 7 bases lay outside the gene matches. The CDR3 contains 18 residues. Germline lookup yields CDR1 SGHKS and CDR2 YYEKEE (reference sequence). Written as DNA, the CDR3 is TGTGCCAGCAGCTTGGGAGCGGGAGGGTCTCCCAGCACAGATACGCAGTATTTT. It specifies CASSLGAGGSPSTDTQYF.

This chain links TRBV11-2 with TRBJ1-4; 10 nucleotides agree with TRBD1. This CDR3 is built from 15 residues. Germline V gene sequence: CDR1 SGHAT, CDR2 FQNNGV. The V and J ends lost 5 bases and 8 bases, in that order; junction bases with no gene match: 8. The DNA of the CDR3 is TGTGCCAGCAGCCGTACCGGGACAGGGGACGAAAAACTGTTTTTT. This codes for CASSRTGTGDEKLFF.

The rearrangement links TRBV5-1 to TRBJ2-6; 12 nucleotides line up with TRBD2. The CDR3 spans 18 residues. V lost 1 base to trimming and J lost 1 base; unmatched junction nucleotides: 3. Germline lookup yields CDR1 SGHRS and CDR2 YFSETQ. CDR3: CASSLLTSGRSGANVLTF. Here the CDR3 DNA reads TGCGCCAGCAGCTTGTTAACTAGCGGGAGGTCTGGGGCCAACGTCCTGACTTTC.

This clone is a singleton in its sample. V and J are TRBV6-1 and TRBJ1-5, with 9 bases lining up with TRBD1. CDR1 is MNHNS and CDR2 is SASEGT in the germline V gene. Germline trimming cut 6 bases from V and 6 bases from J; bases unmatched to any gene: 6. The CDR3 is 14 residues long. CDR3 protein: CASSGQGTRQPQHF. CDR3 nucleotide sequence: TGTGCCAGCAGCGGACAGGGGACGCGTCAGCCCCAGCATTTT.

V and J are TRBV7-8 and TRBJ1-1, with 10 bases fitting TRBD1. The germline V gene has CDR1 SGHVS and CDR2 FQNEAQ. The V segment lost 2 bases and the J segment 1 base; nucleotides outside the gene matches: 7. This CDR3 is 17 amino acids long. For the CDR3, the DNA is TGTGCCAGCAGCTTACGTGGGACAGGGGTTACGAACACTGAAGCTTTCTTT. Protein sequence: CASSLRGTGVTNTEAFF.

The chain has TRBV29-1 and TRBJ2-2; 9 nucleotides match TRBD1. Losses at the gene ends were 4 bases for V and 4 bases for J; bases not matched to a gene: 7. This CDR3 is 15 amino acids long. From germline, CDR1 is SQVTM and CDR2 ANQGSEA. The CDR3 DNA sequence: TGCAGCGTTGTAGGGGACAGGGATGTCACCGGGGAGCTGTTTTTT. This encodes CSVVGDRDVTGELFF.

V and J are TRBV6-1 and TRBJ1-5, with D unresolved. Trimming left V 7 bases short and J 7 bases short, with 14 bases between. This CDR3 has 13 amino acids. Germline CDR1 is MNHNS and CDR2 is SASEGT. The CDR3 sequence is CASTLMEFQPQHF. The DNA of the CDR3 is TGTGCCAGCACCCTAATGGAGTTCCAGCCCCAGCATTTT.

The J gene is TRBJ1-5, the V gene TRBV4-1; TRBD1 matches 7 bases. J gave up 5 bases and V 5 bases, and 6 bases lay outside the gene matches. The CDR3 consists of 14 residues. Germline CDR1 reads MGHRA; CDR2 reads YSYEKL. CDR3 nucleotides: TGCGCCAGCAGCAAAAGACAGGGTGATCAGCCCCAGCATTTT. Protein product: CASSKRQGDQPQHF.

This chain joins TRBV19 and TRBJ2-1; possibly TRBD1 or TRBD2 for D (5 bases each). CDR3 length: 12 amino acids. Trimming stripped 6 bases from V and 9 bases from J, with 12 bases between. Germline V gene data show CDR1 as LNHDA and CDR2 as SQIVND (reference sequence). CDR3 nucleotides: TGTGCCAGTAGGCCCCGGGGCGGTGAGCAGTTCTTC. Its protein product is CASRPRGGEQFF.

The rearrangement joins TRBV7-9 to TRBJ2-5; D is undetermined. Trimming stripped 6 bases from V and 2 bases from J, with 13 bases between. The CDR3 has 14 residues. Germline loops: CDR1 SEHNR, CDR2 FQNEAQ (reference sequence). CDR3 bases: TGTGCCAGCAGACACAGAGGACCACAAGAGACCCAGTACTTC. It translates to CASRHRGPQETQYF.

The chain combines TRBV27 with TRBJ2-1, with D tentatively TRBD1 (6 bases). The CDR3 has 19 residues. Trimming left V 1 base short and J 1 base short, with 20 bases between. CDR1 and CDR2 (germline): MNHEY, SMNVEV (reference sequence). The CDR3 DNA follows: TGTGCCAGCAGTTTATGGGCGGTAAAGGGGGACAATTCCTACAATGAGCAGTTCTTC. This encodes CASSLWAVKGDNSYNEQFF.

The chain links TRBV10-1 to TRBJ2-5, with D tentatively TRBD1 (7 bases). Germline V gene data show CDR1 as WNHNN and CDR2 as SYGVQD (reference sequence). V was cut by 4 bases and J by 4 bases, with 16 bases left in between. The CDR3 spans 15 residues. CDR3 amino acids: CASSVGGGAGETQYF. The CDR3 DNA reads TGCGCCAGCAGTGTAGGAGGGGGCGCGGGAGAGACCCAGTACTTC.

The genes are TRBV19 and TRBJ2-2; D gene unclear. V shed 1 base and J shed 0 bases, with 15 bases lying between them. Germline V gives CDR1 LNHDA, CDR2 SQIVND (reference sequence). CDR3 size: 18 residues. CDR3 residues: CASSIGSGLRPNTGELFF. CDR3 bases: TGTGCCAGTAGTATAGGATCCGGTCTCAGGCCGAACACCGGGGAGCTGTTTTTT.